This T cell receptor (beta chain) was sequenced for a study of vaccination effects on CD4 cells after COVID-19. Overall study: A median of 72 days separated the second dose and sampling. Study outcomes and limitations: Clones from infection and from vaccination both contracted markedly late after vaccination.

This clone has a handful of counts. No antigen is known for it. Clones were sequenced by immunoSEQ multiplex PCR, and TCRdb holds only the in-frame ones, with some missing. The sample consists of tens of thousands of clones, over 55% of them appearing once. Antigen-specific CD4+ T cells expanded by the ViraFEST assay with viral peptide pools were then sequenced. Subsequent to a culture period of around eleven days, CD4+ T cells were isolated. Two doses of either BNT162b2 or mRNA-1273 were given to each participant. Vaccinated recipients, who were negative for nucleocapsid antibodies, had no history of SARS-CoV-2 infection. The authors exchanged half the medium for IL-2 medium on days 3 and 7. Trimming shortened V by 2 bases and J by 1 base, and 4 bases separated the two germline ends. Germline-derived CDR1 and CDR2 are SSHAT and FNYEAQ (reference sequence). The CDR3 has 13 amino acids.

The gene calls are TRBV7-7 and TRBJ2-3; no definite D call. This TCR was sampled from a human donor who received a COVID-19 vaccine. The source was CD4+ T cells from PBMCs cultured with HCoV-NL63 spike peptides, collected after COVID-19 vaccination. CDR3 protein: CASSLSGTDTQYF. DNA of the CDR3: TGTGCCAGCAGCTTATCTGGCACAGATACGCAGTATTTT.